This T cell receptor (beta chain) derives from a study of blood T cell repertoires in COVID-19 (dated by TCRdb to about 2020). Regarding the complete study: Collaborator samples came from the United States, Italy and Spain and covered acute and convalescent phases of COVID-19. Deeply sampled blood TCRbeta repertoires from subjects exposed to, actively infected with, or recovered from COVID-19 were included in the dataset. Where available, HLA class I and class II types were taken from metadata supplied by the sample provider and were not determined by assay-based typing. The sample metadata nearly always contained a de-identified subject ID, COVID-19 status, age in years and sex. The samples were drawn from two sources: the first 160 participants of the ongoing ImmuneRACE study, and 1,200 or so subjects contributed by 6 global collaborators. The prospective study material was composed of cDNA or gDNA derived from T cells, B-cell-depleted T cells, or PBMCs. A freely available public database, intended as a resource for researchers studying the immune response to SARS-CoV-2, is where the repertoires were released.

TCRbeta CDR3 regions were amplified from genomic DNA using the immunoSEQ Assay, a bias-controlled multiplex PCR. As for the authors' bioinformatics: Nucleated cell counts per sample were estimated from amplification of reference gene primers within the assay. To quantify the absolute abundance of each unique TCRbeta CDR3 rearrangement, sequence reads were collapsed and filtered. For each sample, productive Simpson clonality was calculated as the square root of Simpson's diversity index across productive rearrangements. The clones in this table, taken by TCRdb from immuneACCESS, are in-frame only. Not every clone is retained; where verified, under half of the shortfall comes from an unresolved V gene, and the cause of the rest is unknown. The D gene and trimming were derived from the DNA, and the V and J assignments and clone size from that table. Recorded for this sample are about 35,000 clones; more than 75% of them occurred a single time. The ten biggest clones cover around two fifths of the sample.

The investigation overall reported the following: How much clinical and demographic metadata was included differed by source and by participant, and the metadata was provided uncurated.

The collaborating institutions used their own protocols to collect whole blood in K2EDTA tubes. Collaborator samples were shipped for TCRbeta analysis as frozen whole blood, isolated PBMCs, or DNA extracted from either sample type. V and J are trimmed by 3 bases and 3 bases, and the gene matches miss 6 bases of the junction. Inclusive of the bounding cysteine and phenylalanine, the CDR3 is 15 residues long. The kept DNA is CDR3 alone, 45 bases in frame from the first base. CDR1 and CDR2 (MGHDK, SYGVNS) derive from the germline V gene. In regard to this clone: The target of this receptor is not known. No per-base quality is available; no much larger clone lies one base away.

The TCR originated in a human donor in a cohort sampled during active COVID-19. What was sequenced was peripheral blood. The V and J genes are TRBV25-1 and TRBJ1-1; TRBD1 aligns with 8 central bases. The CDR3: CASSDPRGRDTEAFF. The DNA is TGTGCCAGCAGTGACCCCAGGGGGCGCGACACTGAAGCTTTCTTT.